What follows are 25 T cell receptor beta chains derived from one specimen sequenced in a study of T cell changes during pregnancy in multiple sclerosis. The data were produced by immunoSEQ multiplex PCR, yet TCRdb's version contains in-frame clones alone and is incomplete. The sample shows roughly 33,000 clones, 90% to 95% of them seen only once. This material consisted of CD4+ T cells from peripheral blood mononuclear cells, taken in the third trimester of pregnancy. The receptors stem from a female donor in good health, enrolled as a control in a pregnancy study.

The chain links TRBV12-5 to TRBJ1-1, with 8 nucleotides matching TRBD1. Per germline, CDR1 LGHNT and CDR2 FRNRAP. The CDR3 runs to 15 residues. V was pared by 7 bases and J by 5 bases, with 12 bases of the junction left unmatched. Written as DNA, the CDR3 is TGTGCTAGTGCCCAGAACACAGGGGGAAATACTGAAGCTTTCTTT. It yields the protein CASAQNTGGNTEAFF.

For the CDR3, the DNA is TGCAGCGTTGAAACAGGGGCCATCAGAGATACGCAGTATTTT. This sequence encodes CSVETGAIRDTQYF. This rearrangement joins TRBV29-1 to TRBJ2-3; 7 bases match TRBD1. CDR3 size: 14 residues. The germline CDR1 and CDR2 sequences are SQVTM and ANQGSEA. The trim removed 2 bases at V and 5 bases at J, leaving 7 bases unmatched.

This chain links TRBV28 with TRBJ2-7, with TRBD2 as a possible D gene (7 bases). Trimming pared 10 bases from V and 4 bases from J, leaving 20 bases between. The CDR3 extends over 14 amino acids. Germline CDR1 reads MDHEN; CDR2 reads SYDVKM. The CDR3 DNA reads TGTGCCATCCTGCGGGGGCAAAAATGGTACGAGCAGTACTTC. Amino acids: CAILRGQKWYEQYF.

The chain uses TRBV7-2 and TRBJ1-5, with a possible D match to TRBD1 (5 bases). The CDR3 sequence is 14 residues long. V lost 4 bases, J lost 6 bases, and 13 bases lay in between. Germline V lookup: CDR1 SGHTA, CDR2 FQGNSA. The chain's CDR3 is CASSSQGWGQPQHF. In DNA form, the CDR3 reads TGTGCCAGCAGCTCCCAGGGCTGGGGTCAGCCCCAGCATTTT.

The V and J genes are TRBV9 and TRBJ2-3, with a possible D match to TRBD2 (6 bases). With 4 bases removed from V and 2 bases from J, the gap between germline ends came to 11 bases. Germline CDR1 is SGDLS and CDR2 is YYNGEE. This CDR3 has 14 residues. CDR3: CASSSRTNTDTQYF. The CDR3 DNA is TGTGCCAGCAGCTCCCGGACTAACACAGATACGCAGTATTTT.

The V and J genes are TRBV29-1 and TRBJ2-3; 8 bases are a match to TRBD1. CDR1 and CDR2 from the germline V gene are SQVTM and ANQGSEA. The CDR3 is 14 amino acids. J lost 1 base, V lost 2 bases, and 2 bases had no gene match. The CDR3 protein is CSVEQGAGTDTQYF. The CDR3 coding sequence is TGCAGCGTTGAACAGGGGGCTGGCACAGATACGCAGTATTTT.

The chain couples TRBV5-4 to TRBJ2-5; TRBD2 matches 11 bases. The J call could be wrong; TRBJ2-7 is a better fit for the DNA end. The CDR3 has 15 residues. CDR1 is SGHNT and CDR2 is YYREEE in the germline V gene (reference sequence). The CDR3 bases are TGTGCCAGCAGCGGGGGACTAGCGGCCAATAACGAGCAGTACTTC. The encoded protein is CASSGGLAANNEQYF.

This rearrangement joins TRBV28 to TRBJ2-3; 10 bases are shared with TRBD1. With 4 bases clipped from V and 5 bases from J, the junction kept 3 bases outside the gene matches. Germline CDR1 is MDHEN and CDR2 is SYDVKM. The CDR3 covers 14 residues. CDR3 sequence (DNA): TGTGCCAGCAGTTCGGGACAGGGGATAGATACGCAGTATTTT. Its protein product is CASSSGQGIDTQYF.

This chain connects TRBV7-8 to TRBJ2-7, with 14 bases matching TRBD2. The CDR3 extends over 19 amino acids. Trimming cost V 3 bases and J 0 bases; bases outside gene matches: 10. Germline CDR1 and CDR2: SGHVS and FQNEAQ. The CDR3 reads CASSFDRTSGRRSSYEQYF. The CDR3 DNA reads as TGTGCCAGCAGCTTCGACCGGACTAGCGGGAGGCGTAGCTCCTACGAGCAGTACTTC. Full variable domain (outside the CDR3, taken from reference TRBV7-8 and TRBJ2-7): GAGVSQSPRYKVAKRGQDVALRCDPISGHVSLFWYQQALGQGPEFLTYFQNEAQLDKSGLPSDRFFAERPEGSVSTLKIQRTQQEDSAVYLCASSFDRTSGRRSSYEQYFGPGTRLTVT.

The rearrangement uses TRBV27 and TRBJ2-7; 10 bases match TRBD2. The CDR3 has 16 amino acids. After removal of 8 bases from V and 4 bases from J, the junction contained 14 bases not matched to a gene. The germline V gene has CDR1 MNHEY and CDR2 SMNVEV (reference sequence). In DNA, the CDR3 is TGTGCCAGCGGACTTGGCCCCCTAGCGGGAGTTTACGAGCAGTACTTC. As protein: CASGLGPLAGVYEQYF.

This clone was counted only a few times. This sequence joins TRBV28 and TRBJ2-5, with 8 bases fitting TRBD1. Trimming removed 6 bases from V and 3 bases from J; junction bases left unmatched: 9. CDR3 length: 15 amino acids. Germline V gene lookup returns CDR1 MDHEN and CDR2 SYDVKM. CDR3 amino acids: CASSGQGRNEETQYF. The DNA of the CDR3 is TGTGCCAGCAGCGGACAGGGTAGGAACGAAGAGACCCAGTACTTC.

This clone was seen once. The chain is built from TRBV5-1 and TRBJ1-4; perhaps TRBD1 as D (6 bases). V lost 4 bases and J 0 bases, leaving 13 bases between the germline ends. The CDR3 runs to 16 residues. Germline V CDR1 and CDR2: SGHRS, YFSETQ. CDR3 nucleotide sequence: TGCGCCAGCAGCCCGAGGGGACATGCAACTAATGAAAAACTGTTTTTT. Encoded protein: CASSPRGHATNEKLFF.

The chain couples TRBV30 to TRBJ2-7; TRBD1 aligns across 8 bases. The CDR3 totals 16 residues. The V segment lost 3 bases and the J segment 3 bases; nucleotides outside the gene matches: 13. Germline values: CDR1 GTSNPN, CDR2 SVGIG (reference sequence). The CDR3 region has the DNA TGTGCCTGGAGGGTAGCCTTTGGGACAGGCTTCTACGAGCAGTACTTC. Translating it yields CAWRVAFGTGFYEQYF.

This rearrangement joins TRBV6-1 to TRBJ1-3; D remains ambiguous. CDR3 length: 12 amino acids. V was trimmed by 4 bases and J by 4 bases, leaving 5 bases between them. In germline, CDR1 is MNHNS, CDR2 SASEGT. CDR3 bases: TGTGCCAGCAGTGTAGAAGGAAACACCATATATTTT. It encodes CASSVEGNTIYF.

The CDR3 DNA follows: TGTGCCAGCAGCCCCTTTCGGGGTCAGACCCAGTACTTC. It encodes CASSPFRGQTQYF. This chain connects TRBV7-7 to TRBJ2-5, with a weak D call TRBD2 (5 bases). CDR1 and CDR2 (germline): SSHAT, FNYEAQ (reference sequence). This CDR3 has 13 amino acids. Trimming pared 5 bases from V and 6 bases from J, leaving 13 bases between.

This chain connects TRBV10-3 to TRBJ2-4, with 8 bases fitting TRBD1. The CDR3 is made up of 12 amino acids. The V and J ends lost 0 bases and 14 bases, in that order; junction bases with no gene match: 3. CDR1 ENHRY and CDR2 SYGVKD come from the germline V gene. In DNA form, the CDR3 reads TGTGCCATCAGTGAGTCGACAGGGGTTAAGTACTTC. Translating gives CAISESTGVKYF.

The J gene is TRBJ2-5, the V gene TRBV7-2, with TRBD1 matching over 7 bases. Germline lookup yields CDR1 SGHTA and CDR2 FQGNSA. This CDR3 is 15 amino acids long. Trimming at V came to 4 bases and at J to 3 bases, leaving 8 bases not matched to a gene. The DNA for the CDR3 is TGTGCCAGCAGCTGGCTAGGGGGCCCAAAAGAGACCCAGTACTTC. Translated: CASSWLGGPKETQYF.

This chain joins TRBV10-3 and TRBJ2-3, with TRBD2 matching over 12 bases. Germline V gene lookup returns CDR1 ENHRY and CDR2 SYGVKD. After removal of 4 bases from V and 1 base from J, the junction contained 9 bases not matched to a gene. The CDR3 runs to 18 residues. The CDR3 loop is CAISAGWLAGGGTDTQYF. The CDR3 nucleotides are TGTGCCATCAGTGCGGGCTGGCTAGCGGGAGGGGGCACAGATACGCAGTATTTT.

This clone was seen only once. CDR3 residues: CASSLEGGRGEAFF. DNA for the CDR3: TGTGCCAGCAGCTTAGAGGGGGGGCGGGGTGAAGCTTTCTTT. The chain uses TRBV7-9 and TRBJ1-1; D might be TRBD1 (6 bases). The CDR3 sequence is 14 residues long. With 1 base removed from V and 7 bases from J, the gap between germline ends came to 13 bases. Per the germline V gene, CDR1 is SEHNR and CDR2 is FQNEAQ (reference sequence).

In the case of this clone: At the DNA level, this CDR3 is encoded by other sequences in the same sample as well. The chain recombines TRBV7-2 with TRBJ2-3; D remains ambiguous. Trimming took off 4 bases at V and 3 bases at J, with 5 bases between the two ends. Germline V CDR1 and CDR2: SGHTA, FQGNSA. This CDR3 is built from 12 residues. CDR3 region: CASSSFTDTQYF. The CDR3 coding sequence is TGTGCCAGCAGCTCGTTTACAGATACGCAGTATTTT.

J is TRBJ2-7 and V is TRBV14; D remains unclear. The CDR3 covers 15 residues. Germline loops: CDR1 SGHDN, CDR2 FVKESK. V was trimmed by 0 bases and J by 4 bases, leaving 13 bases between them. CDR3: CASSQEWSNAYEQYF. The CDR3 DNA reads as TGTGCCAGCAGCCAAGAATGGAGCAACGCTTACGAGCAGTACTTC.

V usage is TRBV4-3 and J usage is TRBJ1-2; D might be TRBD1 (6 bases). Germline CDR1 and CDR2: LGHNA and YSLEER. With 4 bases removed from V and 4 bases from J, the gap between germline ends came to 10 bases. The CDR3 runs 13 residues. The CDR3 loop reads CASSPSGVYGYTF. In DNA form, the CDR3 reads TGCGCCAGCAGCCCCTCAGGGGTCTATGGCTACACCTTC.

This clone has more than one count but fewer than ten. This chain connects TRBV30 to TRBJ2-7; D might be TRBD1 (6 bases). The CDR3 contains 14 residues. In germline, CDR1 is GTSNPN, CDR2 SVGIG (reference sequence). V was pared by 0 bases and J by 0 bases, with 9 bases between. CDR3 sequence: CAWSVTGHSYEQYF. Written as DNA, the CDR3 is TGTGCCTGGAGTGTAACGGGACACTCCTACGAGCAGTACTTC.

The chain couples TRBV6-4 to TRBJ2-2; 11 bases agree with TRBD2. V shed 0 bases, J shed 3 bases, and the junction held 0 bases outside the gene matches. Germline values: CDR1 MRHNA, CDR2 SNTAGT. This CDR3 has 16 residues. Here the CDR3 DNA reads TGTGCCAGCAGTGACTCTAGCGGGGGGGACACCGGGGAGCTGTTTTTT. Translating it yields CASSDSSGGDTGELFF.

The chain couples TRBV7-9 to TRBJ1-5; D is unclear. The germline V gene encodes CDR1 SEHNR and CDR2 FQNEAQ (reference sequence). The CDR3 length is 13 residues. V shed 3 bases and J shed 9 bases, with 12 bases lying between them. CDR3 coding DNA: TGTGCCAGCAGCTTTGATGAGAGAGGGCCCCAGCATTTT. This encodes CASSFDERGPQHF.